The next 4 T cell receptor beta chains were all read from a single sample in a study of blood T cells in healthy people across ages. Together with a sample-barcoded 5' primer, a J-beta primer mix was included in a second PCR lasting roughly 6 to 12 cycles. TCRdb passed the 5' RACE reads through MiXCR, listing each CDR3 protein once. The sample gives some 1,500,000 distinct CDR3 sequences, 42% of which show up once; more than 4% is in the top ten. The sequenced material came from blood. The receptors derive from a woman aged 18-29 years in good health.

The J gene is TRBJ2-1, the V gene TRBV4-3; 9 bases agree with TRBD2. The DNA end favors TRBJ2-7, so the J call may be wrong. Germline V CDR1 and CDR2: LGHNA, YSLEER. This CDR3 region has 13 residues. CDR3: CASGTSSHNEQYF. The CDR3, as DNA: TGCGCCAGCGGGACTAGCAGTCACAATGAGCAGTACTTC.

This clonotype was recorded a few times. The CDR3 nucleotides are TGTGCCAGCAGTTTTGGGCTCCAGGGAGCTGGTGATGAAAAACTGTTTTTT. It yields the protein CASSFGLQGAGDEKLFF. This sequence joins TRBV12-3 or TRBV12-4 and TRBJ1-4; the D gene is possibly TRBD1 (5 bases). The V end was cut by 3 bases, the J end by 6 bases, with 20 bases between. The CDR3 is 17 amino acids.

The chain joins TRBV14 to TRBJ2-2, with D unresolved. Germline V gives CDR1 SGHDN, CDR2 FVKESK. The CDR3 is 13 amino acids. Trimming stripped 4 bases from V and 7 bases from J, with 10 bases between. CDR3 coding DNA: TGTGCCAGCAGCCGCCCAGGTTTCGGGGAGCTGTTTTTT. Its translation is CASSRPGFGELFF.

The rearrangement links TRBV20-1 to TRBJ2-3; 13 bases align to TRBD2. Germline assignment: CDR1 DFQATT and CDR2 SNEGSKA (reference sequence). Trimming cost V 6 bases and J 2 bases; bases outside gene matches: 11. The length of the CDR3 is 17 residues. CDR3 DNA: TGCAGTGCGCAGACTAGCGGGGGGTACCCAAACACAGATACGCAGTATTTT. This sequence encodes CSAQTSGGYPNTDTQYF.